The sequence of this T cell receptor beta chain was determined in a study of T cell changes during pregnancy in multiple sclerosis. The germline V gene has CDR1 SNHLY and CDR2 FYNNEI. V was pared by 3 bases and J by 4 bases, with 2 bases of the junction left unmatched. The CDR3 totals 14 residues. Only in-frame clones appear in the TCRdb table, and some are missing; sequencing was by immunoSEQ multiplex PCR. The sample consists of about 40,000 clones, roughly nine tenths of them appearing once. The genes are TRBV2 and TRBJ2-3; 9 bases map to TRBD1. The TCR sequence derives from a female donor with multiple sclerosis, enrolled in a pregnancy study. Sample: CD8+ T cells from peripheral blood mononuclear cells, taken before pregnancy. The CDR3 region is CASSEWTGADTQYF. The CDR3 DNA is TGTGCCAGCAGTGAGTGGACAGGGGCAGATACGCAGTATTTT.